This T cell receptor (beta chain) was obtained from a study of cytomegalovirus exposure and HLA in healthy donors. About the research overall: Later, an analysis reported that the 100 to 150 validation repertoires had used the same platform as the approximately 680 first-cohort repertoires.

J gave up 6 bases and V 9 bases, and 5 bases lay outside the gene matches. Germline assignment: CDR1 SGHRS and CDR2 YFSETQ. The length of the CDR3 is 12 residues. On this clone: Antigen specificity is unknown.

General study findings and limits: Rarity marked most TCR sequences, yet some public TCRs occurred in many donors. In vitro experiments confirmed that three CMV-associated chains were specific for CMV antigens. Some TCR beta chains (roughly 150 of them) were listed as cytomegalovirus-associated.

TCRdb's copy holds only in-frame clones and misses some; the assay was immunoSEQ multiplex PCR. The sample contains about 160,000 clones, around 89% of which appear only once. This clonotype was sampled from a man in his late teens or twenties in good health and CMV-seronegative. The sequencing sample was made of PBMCs. V and J are TRBV5-1 and TRBJ1-1; 10 nucleotides align to TRBD1. CDR3 bases: TGCGCCACCAAGACAGGGGGCTCTGAAGCTTTCTTT. It translates to CATKTGGSEAFF.